Listed below are T cell receptor beta chains from one sample, sequenced in a study of identical twins. TCRdb processed the 5' RACE reads anew with MiXCR; each CDR3 protein has one entry. The table shows roughly 690,000 distinct CDR3 sequences, with approximately 22% occurring only once. Another study also made use of these data, one on T cells expressing NK-cell markers.

Sequenced material: PBMCs. The receptors were sampled from a woman between 18 and 29 years old in good health. CDR3s leave out the opening cysteine and the closing phenylalanine or tryptophan.

j_gene: TRBJ2-1
v_gene: TRBV5-5
CDR3aa: ASSQTSAYNEQF

j_gene: TRBJ1-2
v_gene: TRBV6-1
CDR3aa: ASSLHVGYGYT

j_gene: TRBJ1-4
v_gene: TRBV6-1
CDR3aa: ASNKGSGVDEKLF

j_gene: TRBJ1-1
v_gene: TRBV28
CDR3aa: ASSLNRENTEAF

j_gene: TRBJ2-2
v_gene: TRBV5-5
CDR3aa: ASSLAASAGELF

j_gene: TRBJ2-5
v_gene: TRBV12-3/TRBV12-4
CDR3aa: ASSSGHSSWTQY

j_gene: TRBJ2-3
v_gene: TRBV5-8
CDR3aa: ASSLRRGLDSADTQY

j_gene: TRBJ2-2
v_gene: TRBV4-1
CDR3aa: ASSQDLVPRRTSGRYTGELF

j_gene: TRBJ2-6
v_gene: TRBV5-6
CDR3aa: ASSSPGQWIFLT

j_gene: TRBJ1-1
v_gene: TRBV2
CDR3aa: ASNRADTEAF

j_gene: TRBJ1-2
v_gene: TRBV7-3
CDR3aa: ASSLTQAGGYT

j_gene: TRBJ2-3
v_gene: TRBV20-1
CDR3aa: SAPAPSTDTQY

j_gene: TRBJ2-3
v_gene: TRBV4-2
CDR3aa: ASSRTLAGSTDTQY

j_gene: TRBJ1-2
v_gene: TRBV7-9
CDR3aa: ASSLGGAQSGYGYT

j_gene: TRBJ1-2
v_gene: TRBV10-2
CDR3aa: ASTNKFIDRVVYYGYT

j_gene: TRBJ2-5
v_gene: TRBV10-3
CDR3aa: AISEPDTGLAGGPGETQY

j_gene: TRBJ2-7
v_gene: TRBV7-2
CDR3aa: ASSVSGRYYEQY

j_gene: TRBJ2-1
v_gene: TRBV10-3
CDR3aa: AISASGVAYNEQF

j_gene: TRBJ2-7
v_gene: TRBV29-1
CDR3aa: SVVWGAYEQY

j_gene: TRBJ2-3
v_gene: TRBV29-1
CDR3aa: SVVGGRDLDTQY

j_gene: TRBJ1-2
v_gene: TRBV6-5
CDR3aa: ASSYVRRGIYGYT

j_gene: TRBJ1-1
v_gene: TRBV12-3/TRBV12-4
CDR3aa: ASSLTGFSTEAF

j_gene: TRBJ2-7
v_gene: TRBV4-3
CDR3aa: ASSKSAALSSYEQY

j_gene: TRBJ2-6
v_gene: TRBV20-1
CDR3aa: SAREGGNSGANVLT

j_gene: TRBJ2-1
v_gene: TRBV4-3
CDR3aa: ASSRGGSYNEQF

j_gene: TRBJ2-3
v_gene: TRBV10-1
CDR3aa: ASSGFGVGTQY

j_gene: TRBJ1-1
v_gene: TRBV5-4
CDR3aa: ASSSAGDGTEAF

j_gene: TRBJ2-1
v_gene: TRBV20-1
CDR3aa: SASGGFNEQF

j_gene: TRBJ2-7
v_gene: TRBV7-2
CDR3aa: ASSPGTPFMYEQY

j_gene: TRBJ2-3
v_gene: TRBV7-8
CDR3aa: ASSAARADTQY

j_gene: TRBJ2-7
v_gene: TRBV15
CDR3aa: ATSMARTGTYEQY

j_gene: TRBJ2-5
v_gene: TRBV7-2
CDR3aa: ASSRVARGETQY

j_gene: TRBJ2-1
v_gene: TRBV12-3/TRBV12-4
CDR3aa: ASKGQVNEQF

j_gene: TRBJ1-1
v_gene: TRBV6-6
CDR3aa: ASSLWVNTEAF

j_gene: TRBJ2-3
v_gene: TRBV12-3/TRBV12-4
CDR3aa: ASSDPGLVTDTQY

j_gene: TRBJ1-1
v_gene: TRBV12-3/TRBV12-4
CDR3aa: ASTSDSYTEAF

j_gene: TRBJ2-5
v_gene: TRBV5-1
CDR3aa: ASSLGPDETQY

j_gene: TRBJ2-7
v_gene: TRBV2
CDR3aa: ASLGWGLGFYEQY

j_gene: TRBJ2-7
v_gene: TRBV10-3
CDR3aa: AISGSSGQGGYEQY

j_gene: TRBJ1-2
v_gene: TRBV5-1
CDR3aa: ASSFGASGGGGYT

j_gene: TRBJ2-3
v_gene: TRBV20-1
CDR3aa: SARIATDTQY

j_gene: TRBJ1-2
v_gene: TRBV20-1
CDR3aa: SAGIRTGGDGYT

j_gene: TRBJ1-6
v_gene: TRBV2
CDR3aa: ASSLGTSSPLH

j_gene: TRBJ2-1
v_gene: TRBV5-1
CDR3aa: ASSLGGRVIEQF

j_gene: TRBJ1-5
v_gene: TRBV12-3/TRBV12-4
CDR3aa: ASSLGTDYQPQH

j_gene: TRBJ1-2
v_gene: TRBV15
CDR3aa: ATSREGNGYT

j_gene: TRBJ2-7
v_gene: TRBV12-3/TRBV12-4
CDR3aa: ASNRGFSYEQY

j_gene: TRBJ2-3
v_gene: TRBV11-2
CDR3aa: ASSLQWAGGTRADTQY

j_gene: TRBJ1-4
v_gene: TRBV7-9
CDR3aa: ASGRLNEKLF

j_gene: TRBJ2-1
v_gene: TRBV7-6
CDR3aa: ATGEGLTYNEQF

j_gene: TRBJ2-7
v_gene: TRBV3-1
CDR3aa: ASSQDRGSGQY

j_gene: TRBJ2-1
v_gene: TRBV10-3
CDR3aa: AISDQTGTYNEQF

j_gene: TRBJ2-7
v_gene: TRBV19
CDR3aa: ASSVRDEQY

j_gene: TRBJ2-7
v_gene: TRBV6-1
CDR3aa: ASSGGGQGNYEQY

j_gene: TRBJ2-1
v_gene: TRBV20-1
CDR3aa: SAMRPGSGEQF

j_gene: TRBJ2-3
v_gene: TRBV29-1
CDR3aa: SVLQGTDTQY

j_gene: TRBJ2-7
v_gene: TRBV9
CDR3aa: ASSVGIGEQY

j_gene: TRBJ2-3
v_gene: TRBV5-1
CDR3aa: ASGFAFGADTQY